This T cell receptor (beta chain) was identified in a study of control samples from healthy donors and cancer patients. CDR3 size: 13 residues. CDR1 and CDR2 (germline): MNHNS, SASEGT. The ends lost 3 bases at V and 6 bases at J; junction bases unmatched: 4. Produced via immunoSEQ multiplex PCR; TCRdb's table is partial and in-frame only. This table has roughly 150,000 clones, roughly 90% appearing once. The receptor's source is a young man in good health. The chain carries TRBV6-1 and TRBJ2-7; the match to TRBD1 covers 8 bases. The sequenced material came from blood. The CDR3 DNA is TGTGCCAGCAGTGACAGGGGGCGAGGCGAGCAGTACTTC. Protein sequence: CASSDRGRGEQYF.